This entry features one T cell receptor (beta chain) sequence. TCRdb's table, derived via immunoSEQ multiplex PCR, lists solely in-frame clones and lacks some. The sample shows some 300,000 clones, about 89% of them seen only once. The data originate from a study of blood T cell repertoires in COVID-19. On the study more broadly: Donors in the United States, Italy and Spain gave samples during acute or convalescent COVID-19.

The CDR3 consists of 21 residues. Germline V gives CDR1 LNHDA, CDR2 SQIVND (reference sequence). V gave up 5 bases and J gave up 1 base; unmatched junction bases: 21. The sequence derives from a woman in her 40s who had recovered from COVID-19. Sequenced input: PBMCs or T cells enriched from blood (not recorded which). V gene TRBV19 combines with J gene TRBJ2-3; 10 bases agree with TRBD2. CDR3 in amino acids: CASSLRTAPSGRAIGTDTQYF. CDR3 DNA sequence: TGTGCCAGTAGTCTTAGGACAGCTCCCAGCGGGAGGGCCATCGGCACAGATACGCAGTATTTT.